These 3 T cell receptor beta chains were all obtained from the same sample, sequenced in a study of blood T cell repertoires in COVID-19. The data were produced by immunoSEQ multiplex PCR, yet TCRdb's version contains in-frame clones alone and is incomplete. The table lists around 190,000 clones, 84% of them singletons. The sample comprised PBMCs or T cells enriched from blood (not recorded which). All receptors derive from a woman aged 30 to 39 who had been exposed to COVID-19.

V is TRBV6-2 or TRBV6-3 and J is TRBJ1-2; tentative D call: TRBD1 (5 bases). The V gene's germline CDR1 is MNHEY and CDR2 SVGEGT. Between the trimmed V and J ends, which lost 2 bases and 0 bases, there was a span of 13 bases. This CDR3 is built from 16 residues. The CDR3 sequence is CASSYPGTEANYGYTF. CDR3 DNA: TGTGCCAGCAGTTACCCCGGGACTGAAGCTAACTATGGCTACACCTTC.

In this sample, this clone turned up once. The chain joins TRBV7-9 to TRBJ1-2; 10 bases align to TRBD1. Unmatched junction bases numbered 11, after V lost 3 bases and J lost 7 bases. CDR1 is SEHNR, CDR2 FQNEAQ, per germline (reference sequence). This CDR3 has 16 residues. The CDR3 protein is CASSFLGTGARGGYTF. For the CDR3, the DNA is TGTGCCAGCAGCTTTCTGGGGACAGGGGCCCGCGGTGGCTACACCTTC.

This sequence joins TRBV13 and TRBJ2-3; TRBD2 might be the D (5 bases). The CDR3 extends over 15 amino acids. From germline, CDR1 is PRHDT and CDR2 FYEKMQ (reference sequence). V dropped 5 bases and J dropped 6 bases, with 18 bases sitting between them. The CDR3 DNA reads as TGTGCCAGCAGCCCGTGGACCGGGATGAGGGATACGCAGTATTTT. It translates to CASSPWTGMRDTQYF.